This T cell receptor beta chain derives from a study of neurological immune-mediated disorders (dated by TCRdb to between 2018 and 2021). A note on the overall study: The study compared peripheral blood TCR-beta repertoires of HTLV-I-associated myelopathy (HAM/TSP) patients, multiple sclerosis patients and healthy controls using UMI-based sequencing. Alongside PBMC samples, the set of approximately 100 TCR-beta libraries contained longitudinal samples, technical triplicates, and paired CD4+ and CD8+ T-cell subsets that had been sorted. The cohort comprised around 70 subjects: around 15 HAM/TSP patients, 35 or so multiple sclerosis patients and 20 healthy controls. Broad study findings and their caveats: TCR clonal expansion was greatest in HAM/TSP patients and smallest in MS patients, who ranked below even healthy controls. No identical CDR3 amino acid sequences were shared among expanded clones across subjects, suggesting private TCR-beta repertoires in all groups.

This clonotype was counted ten times or more. Its target antigen remains unknown. Base qualities are missing; no much larger clone stands one base away. Inclusive of the bounding cysteine and phenylalanine, the CDR3 is 13 residues long. Solely the CDR3 DNA is kept, with 39 bases framed from the first base. From the germline V gene, CDR1 is KGHSH and CDR2 is LQKENI. Trimming removed 10 bases from V and 5 bases from J; the gene matches leave 9 bases unexplained. cDNA was synthesized by template-switch 5'RACE using a primer with a 10-nucleotide random unique molecular identifier that tagged each TCR transcript. Each sequencing run produced over 160 million TCR-beta sequences covering 15-18 subjects. The RNeasy kit was used for extraction of total RNA. TCR-beta VDJ regions were amplified with primers for the TCR constant region and the 5'RACE anchor, using the KAPA Real-time Library Amplification kit. A first PCR added sample indexes and Illumina adaptors, after which a second PCR increased the library yield. After purification with Ampure beads, the TCR product of roughly 650 bp was size-selected on a 2% E-gel SizeSelection system. Before pooling, library quality was checked on a Bioanalyzer, concentration was measured with Qubit, and libraries were quantified with the Kapa Library Quantification kit. Paired-end 2 x 150 bp sequencing of the libraries was performed on an Illumina HiSeq 2500. To increase sequence diversity, 25-30% phiX was spiked into each library pool. Per the source publication's procedure: Quality-filtered reads were processed with the UMI-based MiGEC pipeline, and over 90% of raw TCR sequences were removed by the MiGEC pipeline during error correction. IMGT germline references were used for alignment of VDJ genes, and clonotypes were defined by a unique CDR3 amino acid sequence together with V-J genes. VDJtools evaluated clonal expansion, Shannon diversity and CDR3 relatedness (CalcPairwiseDistances, ClusterSamples); CLCbio workbench built phylogenetic trees. Using coefficient-of-variation modelling across technical triplicates, the study counted a clone as expanded if it had at least 8 unique UMIs. TCRdb redid the processing of the public reads, applying fastp at Q25 and MiXCR, and retained in-frame beta chains. Merged by CDR3 protein, the rows form single entries marked with the most common genes and DNA. TCRdb assigned the V and J calls; the authors' analysis was not used. The sample data list about 50,000 distinct CDR3 sequences, and approximately 16% of these were observed just once. Of the sample, 4% to 5.5% is held by the ten largest clones.

Blood bank volunteers in Maryland, USA served as the healthy controls. Unsorted PBMC libraries were generated from 2 million PBMCs stored in RNAlater at -80 °C until RNA extraction. PBMCs were separated from peripheral blood using Ficoll-Hypaque density gradient centrifugation and then cryopreserved in liquid nitrogen. This TCR was sampled from a man in his fifties or sixties in good health. The chain couples TRBV18 to TRBJ2-5; TRBD1 matches 8 bases in the middle. Source material: PBMCs. The DNA sequence is as follows: TGTGCCACGATGAGGACAGGGTTGGAGACCCAGTACTTC. Its product reads: CATMRTGLETQYF.